This T cell receptor (beta chain) was obtained from a study of vaccination and CD4 T cells after COVID-19. Study in general: Participants were administered two doses of either the BNT162b2 or the mRNA-1273 vaccine. With a range of 35 to 161, the median interval from diagnosis to drawing post-COVID samples was 90 to 120 days.

Researchers used the Oncomine TCR Beta short-read assay to sequence DNA from cultured CD4+ T cells. TCRdb used MiXCR to reprocess the PCR reads, holding one entry per CDR3 protein. The sample contains approximately 21,000 distinct CDR3 sequences, 45% to 70% of which appear only once. This sample's treatment: roughly 10-day PBMC culture with coronavirus spike peptide pools or control peptides (ViraFEST assay). J was trimmed by 1 base and V by 10 bases; bases with no gene match: 13. CDR3 length equals 15 residues. Looked up from germline, CDR1 is MDHEN and CDR2 is SYDVKM. This clonotype was seen only a few times. The antigen remains unidentified.

This clonotype was sampled from a human donor who had recovered from COVID-19. The chain is built from TRBV28 and TRBJ2-7; 7 positions match TRBD1. The sample consisted of CD4+ T cells from blood, cultured in vitro. CDR3 residues: CATQGTDRASYEQYF. As DNA, the CDR3 is TGTGCCACCCAGGGTACCGACAGGGCGTCCTACGAGCAGTACTTC.